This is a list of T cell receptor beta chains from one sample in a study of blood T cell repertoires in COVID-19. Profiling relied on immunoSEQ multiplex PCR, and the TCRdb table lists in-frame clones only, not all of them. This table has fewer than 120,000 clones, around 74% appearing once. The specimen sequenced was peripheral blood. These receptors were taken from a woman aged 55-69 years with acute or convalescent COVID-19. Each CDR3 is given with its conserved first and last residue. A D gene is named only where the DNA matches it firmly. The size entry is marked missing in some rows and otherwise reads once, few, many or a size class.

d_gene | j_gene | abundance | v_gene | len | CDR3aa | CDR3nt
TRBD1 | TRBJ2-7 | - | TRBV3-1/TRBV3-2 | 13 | CASSRTGVYEQYF | TGTGCCAGCAGTCGGACAGGGGTTTACGAGCAGTACTTC
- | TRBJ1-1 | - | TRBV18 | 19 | CASSPRGGYDGGEGTEAFF | TGTGCCAGCTCACCCCGGGGGGGATACGATGGGGGTGAGGGAACTGAGGCTTTCTTT
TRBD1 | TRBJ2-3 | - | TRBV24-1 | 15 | CATSDTGQGTDTQYF | TGTGCCACCAGTGATACCGGACAGGGGACAGATACGCAGTATTTT
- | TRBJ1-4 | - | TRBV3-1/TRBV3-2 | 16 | CASSQVGNGADEKLFF | TGTGCCAGCAGCCAAGTAGGGAATGGGGCTGATGAAAAACTGTTTTTT
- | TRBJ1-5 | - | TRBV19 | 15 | CASTSSGGGNQPQHF | TGTGCCAGTACCTCGAGCGGGGGTGGCAATCAGCCCCAGCATTTT
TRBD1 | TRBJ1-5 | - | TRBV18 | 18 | CASSPGTGDLYSNQPQHF | TGTGCCAGCTCTCCCGGGACAGGGGACCTTTATAGCAATCAGCCCCAGCATTTT
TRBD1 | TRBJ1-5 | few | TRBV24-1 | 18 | CATSDRWPDRDGNQPQHF | TGTGCCACCAGTGACCGTTGGCCTGACAGGGATGGGAATCAGCCCCAGCATTTT
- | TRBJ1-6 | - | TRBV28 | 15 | CASSSQQFYNSPLHF | TGTGCCAGCAGTTCCCAACAGTTCTATAATTCACCCCTCCACTTT
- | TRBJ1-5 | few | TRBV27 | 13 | CASSWDSRRPQHF | TGTGCCAGCAGCTGGGACTCCCGCCGGCCCCAGCATTTT
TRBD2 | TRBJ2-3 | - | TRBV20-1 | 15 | CSASSLAGATDTQYF | TGCAGTGCTAGTTCTCTAGCGGGGGCCACAGATACGCAGTATTTT
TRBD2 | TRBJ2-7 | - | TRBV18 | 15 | CASSRSGGLTYEQYF | TGTGCCAGCTCACGGAGCGGGGGCCTTACCTACGAGCAGTACTTC
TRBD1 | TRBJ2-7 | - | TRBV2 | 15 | CASRSTGQVSYEQYF | TGTGCCAGCAGATCTACAGGACAGGTCTCCTACGAGCAGTACTTC
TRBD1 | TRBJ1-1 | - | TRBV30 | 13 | CASTGTGGLRAFF | TGTGCATCAACCGGGACAGGGGGCTTGAGGGCTTTCTTT
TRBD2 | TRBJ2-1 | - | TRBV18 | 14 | CASSPKAGSNEQFF | TGTGCCAGCTCACCCAAAGCGGGGTCCAATGAGCAGTTCTTC
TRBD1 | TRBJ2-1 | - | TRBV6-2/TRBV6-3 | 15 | CASSTTGGSYNEQFF | TGTGCCAGCAGTACGACAGGGGGCTCCTACAATGAGCAGTTCTTC
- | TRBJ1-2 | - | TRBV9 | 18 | CASSVATSAGGANYGYTF | TGTGCCAGCAGCGTAGCTACGTCAGCCGGGGGAGCAAACTATGGCTACACCTTC
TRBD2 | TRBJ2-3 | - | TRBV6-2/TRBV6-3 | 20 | CASSPLSGGLKRPHRDTQYF | TGTGCCAGCAGTCCCCTTTCGGGGGGGCTTAAGAGACCCCACAGGGATACGCAGTATTTT
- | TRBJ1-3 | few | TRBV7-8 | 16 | CASSYNDRSSGNTIYF | TGTGCCAGCAGCTACAATGACAGAAGCTCTGGAAACACCATATATTTT
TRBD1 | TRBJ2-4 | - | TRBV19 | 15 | CASSIQGATKNIQYF | TGTGCCAGTAGTATTCAGGGGGCGACCAAAAACATTCAGTACTTC
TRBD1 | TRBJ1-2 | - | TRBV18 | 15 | CASSPGTGMDYGYTF | TGTGCCAGCTCACCCGGGACAGGGATGGACTATGGCTACACCTTC
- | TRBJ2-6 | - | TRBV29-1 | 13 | CSVDSSGANVLTF | TGCAGCGTTGACAGCTCTGGGGCCAACGTCCTGACTTTC
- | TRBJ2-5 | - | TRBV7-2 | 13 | CASRPGVSETQYF | TGTGCCAGCAGGCCAGGGGTGTCCGAGACCCAGTACTTC
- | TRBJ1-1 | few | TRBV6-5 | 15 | CASSTSGQMNTEAFF | TGTGCCAGCAGTACCTCGGGACAAATGAACACTGAAGCTTTCTTT
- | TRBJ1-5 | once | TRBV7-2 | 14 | CASSLEPTDQPQHF | TGTGCCAGCAGCTTAGAACCAACAGATCAGCCCCAGCATTTT
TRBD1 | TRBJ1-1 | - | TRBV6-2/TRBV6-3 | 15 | CASSYAGGWGTEAFF | TGTGCCAGCAGTTACGCAGGGGGCTGGGGGACTGAAGCTTTCTTT
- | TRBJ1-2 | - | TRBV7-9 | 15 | CATGTGVTSNYGYTF | TGTGCCACCGGAACCGGGGTAACTTCAAACTATGGCTACACCTTC
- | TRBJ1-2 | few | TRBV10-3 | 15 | CAISITETGERGYTF | TGTGCCATCAGCATAACGGAAACAGGCGAGCGAGGCTACACCTTC
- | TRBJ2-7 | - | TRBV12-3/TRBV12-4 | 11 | CASSNSYEQYF | TGTGCCAGCAGTAATAGCTACGAGCAGTACTTC
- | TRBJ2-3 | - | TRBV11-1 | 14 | CASSLSGRTDTQYF | TGTGCCAGCAGCTTATCTGGGAGGACAGATACGCAGTATTTT
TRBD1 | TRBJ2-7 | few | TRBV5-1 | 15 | CASSQDRGSSYEQYF | TGCGCCAGCAGCCAAGACAGGGGTAGCTCCTACGAGCAGTACTTC
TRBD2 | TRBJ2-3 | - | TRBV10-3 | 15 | CAIRARSGGTDTQYF | TGTGCCATCAGGGCGAGAAGCGGGGGTACAGATACGCAGTATTTT
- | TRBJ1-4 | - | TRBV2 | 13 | CASKRVIGEKLFF | TGTGCCAGTAAGAGGGTTATAGGAGAAAAACTGTTTTTT
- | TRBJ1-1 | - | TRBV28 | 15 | CASSHWGLTYTEAFF | TGTGCCAGCAGCCATTGGGGCCTCACATACACTGAAGCTTTCTTT
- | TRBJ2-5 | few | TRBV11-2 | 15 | CASSGQAGYQETQYF | TGTGCCAGCAGCGGACAGGCGGGGTACCAAGAGACCCAGTACTTC
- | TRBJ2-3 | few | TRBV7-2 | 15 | CASSSRQSSTDTQYF | TGTGCCAGCAGCTCCAGACAGTCTAGCACAGATACGCAGTATTTT
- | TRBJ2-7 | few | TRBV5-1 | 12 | CARDSWSYEQYF | TGCGCCAGAGACAGTTGGTCGTACGAGCAGTACTTC
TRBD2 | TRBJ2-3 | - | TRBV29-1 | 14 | CSVTLAGAQDTQYF | TGCAGCGTGACACTAGCGGGGGCGCAAGATACGCAGTATTTT
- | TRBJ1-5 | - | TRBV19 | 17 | CAGGGPGALVSNQPQHF | TGTGCCGGAGGCGGGCCAGGGGCGCTTGTTAGCAATCAGCCCCAGCATTTT
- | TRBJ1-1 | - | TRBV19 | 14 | CASRSDSANTEAFF | TGTGCCAGTCGTTCGGACAGCGCAAACACTGAAGCTTTCTTT
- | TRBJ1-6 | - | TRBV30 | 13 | CAWSNSNNSPLHF | TGTGCCTGGAGCAACAGTAATAATTCACCCCTCCACTTT
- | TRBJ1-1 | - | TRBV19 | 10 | CASSTGSVFF | TGTGCCAGTAGTACCGGGAGTGTTTTCTTT
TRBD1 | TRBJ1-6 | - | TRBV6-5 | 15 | CASSLGTAYNSPLHF | TGTGCCAGCAGTCTCGGGACAGCCTATAATTCACCCCTCCACTTT
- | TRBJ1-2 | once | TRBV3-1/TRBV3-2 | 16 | CASSPSWSGRNYGYTF | TGTGCCAGCAGCCCATCTTGGTCAGGGAGGAACTATGGCTACACCTTC
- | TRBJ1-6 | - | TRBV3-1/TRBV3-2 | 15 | CASSQETVRGGPLHF | TGTGCCAGCAGCCAAGAGACCGTGCGGGGCGGACCCCTCCACTTT
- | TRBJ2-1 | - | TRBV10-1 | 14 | CASSGGHRNNEQFF | TGCGCCAGCAGTGGGGGTCACAGGAACAATGAGCAGTTCTTC
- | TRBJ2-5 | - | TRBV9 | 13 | CASSVGGGETQYF | TGTGCCAGCAGCGTAGGCGGGGGCGAGACCCAGTACTTC